At least ten counts were recorded for the clone carrying this TCR beta chain. MiXCR, run by TCRdb on the 5' RACE reads, gives a single entry per CDR3 protein. The sample lists 30,000 to 45,000 distinct CDR3 sequences; approximately 10% were seen once. This record comes from a study of CD8 T cells in ankylosing spondylitis. This CDR3 comprises 15 residues. CDR1 and CDR2 from the germline V gene are SQVTM and ANQGSEA. The V gene end was trimmed by 3 bases and the J gene end by 1 base; junction bases not matched to a gene: 6. The clonotype originates from a male donor with ankylosing spondylitis. V and J are TRBV29-1 and TRBJ2-5, with 9 bases identical to TRBD2. Sequenced sample: synovial fluid, either unsorted or a sorted T cell fraction (not recorded which). CDR3 loop: CSVELASGAQETQYF. DNA of the CDR3: TGCAGCGTTGAGCTGGCTAGCGGGGCCCAAGAGACCCAGTACTTC.